These 32 T cell receptor beta chains were sequenced from one sample in a study of blood T cell repertoires in COVID-19. Only in-frame clones appear in the TCRdb table, and some are missing; sequencing was by immunoSEQ multiplex PCR. This table has fewer than 700,000 clones, about 88% appearing once. The sample was peripheral blood. The receptor set was obtained from a woman in her fifties or sixties with COVID-19, enrolled during active disease.

This chain uses TRBV5-5 with TRBJ1-1, with D unresolved. The length of the CDR3 is 17 residues. Trimming left V 3 bases short and J 5 bases short, with 23 bases between. Germline lookup yields CDR1 SGHKS and CDR2 YYEKEE (reference sequence). Here the CDR3 DNA reads TGTGCCAGCAGCTCCAACCCCCCTTCCACCCCGAGAACTGAAGCTTTCTTT. As protein: CASSSNPPSTPRTEAFF. The whole variable domain, remainder taken from reference TRBV5-5 and TRBJ1-1, is DAGVTQSPTHLIKTRGQQVTLRCSPISGHKSVSWYQQVLGQGPQFIFQYYEKEERGRGNFPDRFSARQFPNYSSELNVNALLLGDSALYLCASSSNPPSTPRTEAFFGQGTRLTVV.

The chain is built from TRBV5-1 and TRBJ1-2; a possible D gene is TRBD1 (6 bases). The CDR3 has 12 residues. CDR1 SGHRS and CDR2 YFSETQ come from the germline V gene. Trimming left V 10 bases short and J 8 bases short, with 18 bases between. CDR3 nucleotide sequence: TGCGCCTCAAGTCGGGACACCCTGGGCTACACCTTC. It codes for CASSRDTLGYTF.

This chain uses TRBV30 with TRBJ2-1, with D maybe TRBD1 (6 bases). V lost 5 bases to trimming and J lost 7 bases, with 15 bases between them. CDR3 length: 13 residues. CDR1 and CDR2 from the germline V gene are GTSNPN and SVGIG (reference sequence). CDR3 DNA sequence: TGTGCCTGGGACCGGGACACCTTTAATGAGCAGTTCTTC. As protein: CAWDRDTFNEQFF. Together with reference TRBV30 and TRBJ2-1, the CDR3 gives the full variable domain: SQTIHQWPATLVQPVGSPLSLECTVEGTSNPNLYWYRQAAGRGLQLLFYSVGIGQISSEVPQNLSASRPQDRQFILSSKKLLLSDSGFYLCAWDRDTFNEQFFGPGTRLTVL.

V usage is TRBV6-6 and J usage is TRBJ2-2; no definite D call. This CDR3 is built from 14 residues. The germline gives CDR1 MNHNY, CDR2 SVGAGI (reference sequence). V was trimmed by 5 bases and J by 6 bases, leaving 13 bases between them. The CDR3 region is CASSPAGRAGELFF. The CDR3 nucleotides are TGTGCCAGCAGTCCTGCCGGCCGGGCCGGGGAGCTGTTTTTT.

This clone was counted a single time. This rearrangement joins TRBV7-3 to TRBJ2-3; 8 bases map to TRBD2. Germline values: CDR1 SGHTA, CDR2 FQGTGA. Losses at the gene ends were 6 bases for V and 1 base for J; bases not matched to a gene: 6. The length of the CDR3 is 15 residues. CDR3 amino acids: CASSPAGAGTDTQYF. The CDR3 DNA sequence: TGTGCCAGCAGTCCAGCGGGGGCCGGCACAGATACGCAGTATTTT.

This chain links TRBV7-3 with TRBJ2-2; TRBD1 agrees at 9 bases. The germline CDR1 and CDR2 sequences are SGHTA and FQGTGA. The CDR3 totals 17 residues. With 2 bases clipped from V and 3 bases from J, the junction kept 7 bases outside the gene matches. In DNA, the CDR3 is TGTGCCAGCAGCTTAGCAGGGACAGGGAAGCACACCGGGGAGCTGTTTTTT. Its translation is CASSLAGTGKHTGELFF.

The chain combines TRBV12-5 with TRBJ2-5; 11 bases match TRBD1. The germline gives CDR1 LGHNT, CDR2 FRNRAP. The CDR3 loop spans 16 amino acids. J lost 4 bases, V lost 6 bases, and 10 bases had no gene match. Written as DNA, the CDR3 is TGTGCTAGTGGCAACACCAGGGGGACAGGGGGAGAGACCCAGTACTTC. It specifies CASGNTRGTGGETQYF.

This rearrangement joins TRBV4-1 to TRBJ2-2; the match to TRBD1 covers 7 bases. The CDR3 extends over 15 amino acids. Looked up from germline, CDR1 is MGHRA and CDR2 is YSYEKL. The ends lost 1 base at V and 6 bases at J; junction bases unmatched: 5. CDR3 sequence: CASSQGQGVSGELFF. CDR3 in DNA: TGCGCCAGCAGCCAAGGTCAGGGGGTATCCGGGGAGCTGTTTTTT.

The chain combines TRBV24-1 with TRBJ1-3; 8 nucleotides align to TRBD1. The V gene's germline CDR1 is KGHDR and CDR2 SFDVKD. The CDR3 extends over 22 amino acids. Unmatched junction bases numbered 30, after V lost 12 bases and J lost 0 bases. The CDR3 region is CASRNGSTTLTGENISGNTIYF. The CDR3 coding sequence is TGTGCCTCGCGGAACGGATCGACTACCCTGACAGGGGAAAATATCTCTGGAAACACCATATATTTT.

This chain joins TRBV19 and TRBJ1-5; D is ambiguous. The V end lost 1 base, the J end lost 4 bases, and 11 bases lay between the germline ends. The germline V gene encodes CDR1 LNHDA and CDR2 SQIVND (reference sequence). The CDR3 spans 15 residues. The DNA of the CDR3 is TGTGCCAGTAGTATAGGACGCGGCTTAAATCAGCCCCAGCATTTT. Protein sequence: CASSIGRGLNQPQHF.

The genes are TRBV3-1 (or the pseudogene TRBV3-2) and TRBJ1-1, with 7 bases matching TRBD1. V shed 1 base and J 7 bases; nucleotides not matched to a gene: 6. This CDR3 spans 14 amino acids. The V gene's germline CDR1 is LGHDT and CDR2 YNNKEL (reference sequence). CDR3 coding DNA: TGTGCCAGCAGCCAAGTACAAGGACAGGTTGAAGCTTTCTTT. Protein product: CASSQVQGQVEAFF.

Details on this clone: The sample contains more than one DNA sequence encoding this CDR3. The J gene is TRBJ1-1, the V gene TRBV13; D unresolved. This CDR3 spans 13 amino acids. The V gene's germline CDR1 is PRHDT and CDR2 FYEKMQ (reference sequence). V lost 0 bases to trimming and J lost 3 bases, with 5 bases between them. The CDR3 DNA is TGTGCCAGCAGCTTAGGCAGGTACACTGAAGCTTTCTTT. Protein: CASSLGRYTEAFF.

The gene calls are TRBV28 and TRBJ2-3; tentatively, D is TRBD2 (7 bases). The CDR3 extends over 16 amino acids. CDR1 and CDR2 from the germline V gene are MDHEN and SYDVKM. The V gene lost 6 bases and the J gene lost 6 bases, with 22 bases spanning the gap. CDR3 loop: CASSPPAPPGGDTQYF. CDR3 bases: TGTGCCAGCAGCCCCCCGGCCCCGCCGGGGGGCGATACGCAGTATTTT.

The chain has TRBV11-2 and TRBJ2-3; D unclear. The CDR3 has 13 amino acids. Germline values: CDR1 SGHAT, CDR2 FQNNGV. Trimming left V 7 bases short and J 11 bases short, with 19 bases between. CDR3 nucleotide sequence: TGTGCCAGCACCTCTGGCCCTACTATAGTGCAGTATTTT. It is translated as CASTSGPTIVQYF. The whole variable domain, filled in from reference TRBV11-2 and TRBJ2-3, reads EAGVAQSPRYKIIEKRQSVAFWCNPISGHATLYWYQQILGQGPKLLIQFQNNGVVDDSQLPKDRFSAERLKGVDSTLKIQPAKLEDSAVYLCASTSGPTIVQYFGPGTRLTVL.

The chain links TRBV3-1 (or the pseudogene TRBV3-2) to TRBJ1-5; D remains unclear. V was cut by 6 bases and J by 1 base, with 13 bases left in between. From germline, CDR1 is LGHDT and CDR2 YNNKEL (reference sequence). The length of the CDR3 is 15 residues. CDR3 protein: CASSLGPASNQPQHF. The CDR3 DNA reads as TGTGCCAGCAGTCTGGGCCCGGCAAGCAATCAGCCCCAGCATTTT.

The V and J genes are TRBV6-5 and TRBJ1-2; unclear D gene. The CDR3 has 16 residues. V gave up 0 bases and J gave up 5 bases, with 16 bases separating them. Germline CDR1 MNHEY, CDR2 SVGAGI. Written as DNA, the CDR3 is TGTGCCAGCAGTTACTCCAACACCTACGGGATTTATGGCTACACCTTC. Amino acid sequence: CASSYSNTYGIYGYTF.

V gene TRBV2 combines with J gene TRBJ1-2; D is unresolved. Germline V lookup: CDR1 SNHLY, CDR2 FYNNEI. V was clipped by 9 bases and J by 2 bases, with 4 bases between them. The CDR3 totals 10 residues. The chain's CDR3 is CARENYGYTF. Here the CDR3 DNA reads TGTGCCAGGGAGAACTATGGCTACACCTTC.

This chain joins TRBV30 and TRBJ2-3, with a possible D match to TRBD2 (6 bases). Trimming left V 0 bases short and J 9 bases short, with 10 bases between. This CDR3 is 12 amino acids long. The germline CDR1 and CDR2 sequences are GTSNPN and SVGIG (reference sequence). CDR3 nucleotide sequence: TGTGCCTGGAGTGTTACTAGCAAGACGCAGTATTTT. This translates into CAWSVTSKTQYF.

The chain uses TRBV6-5 and TRBJ1-2; D is undetermined. The CDR3 has 14 amino acids. Germline V gene lookup returns CDR1 MNHEY and CDR2 SVGAGI. Trimming removed 2 bases from V and 6 bases from J, with 13 bases in between. CDR3: CASSYGAGLDGYTF. CDR3 DNA: TGTGCCAGCAGTTACGGTGCAGGTCTGGATGGCTACACCTTC.

The rearrangement joins TRBV30 to TRBJ2-2, with a tentative D call TRBD1 (6 bases). This CDR3 spans 17 amino acids. Trimming took 0 bases from V and 2 from J, leaving 16 bases between them. Germline values: CDR1 GTSNPN, CDR2 SVGIG (reference sequence). CDR3 sequence: CAWSVRGPGHNTGELFF. CDR3 nucleotides: TGTGCCTGGAGTGTAAGGGGCCCGGGACATAACACCGGGGAGCTGTTTTTT.

The V call is TRBV9, the J call TRBJ1-1; D gene unclear. The ends were cut back, 0 bases at V and 1 base at J, with 7 bases in the middle. Germline V gives CDR1 SGDLS, CDR2 YYNGEE. The CDR3 loop spans 14 amino acids. The CDR3 nucleotides are TGTGCCAGCAGCGTAGGTAACAGGAACACTGAAGCTTTCTTT. Its protein is CASSVGNRNTEAFF. The complete variable domain, with remaining parts taken from reference TRBV9 and TRBJ1-1, reads DSGVTQTPKHLITATGQRVTLRCSPRSGDLSVYWYQQSLDQGLQFLIQYYNGEERAKGNILERFSAQQFPDLHSELNLSSLELGDSALYFCASSVGNRNTEAFFGQGTRLTVV.

J is TRBJ1-1 and V is TRBV4-1; perhaps TRBD1 as D (5 bases). This CDR3 comprises 16 residues. CDR1 is MGHRA, CDR2 YSYEKL, per germline. V was pared by 1 base and J by 6 bases, with 18 bases between. The CDR3 loop reads CASSQGGGDSKAEAFF. The CDR3 DNA is TGCGCCAGCAGCCAAGGGGGAGGGGATAGTAAGGCTGAAGCTTTCTTT.

CDR3 residues: CASSSGRGSGNTIYF. In DNA, the CDR3 is TGTGCCAGCAGTTCGGGGAGAGGCTCTGGAAACACCATATATTTT. This chain joins TRBV6-5 and TRBJ1-3; no definite D call. The germline V gene has CDR1 MNHEY and CDR2 SVGAGI. The CDR3 is 15 residues long. V was cut by 4 bases and J by 0 bases, with 10 bases left in between.

The V gene is TRBV10-3, the J gene TRBJ1-2, with D hard to call. Per germline, CDR1 ENHRY and CDR2 SYGVKD. This CDR3 spans 16 amino acids. Trimming stripped 0 bases from V and 0 bases from J, with 11 bases between. CDR3 nucleotides: TGTGCCATCAGTGAGTCCGAGGGTTTAGCTAACTATGGCTACACCTTC. Translating gives CAISESEGLANYGYTF.

The V gene is TRBV12-3 or TRBV12-4, the J gene TRBJ2-1; maybe TRBD2 (5 bases). V lost 9 bases to trimming and J lost 4 bases, with 13 bases between them. The CDR3 totals 13 residues. The CDR3 region is CASFGMGYNEQFF. CDR3 DNA: TGTGCCAGTTTCGGGATGGGTTACAATGAGCAGTTCTTC.

The chain uses TRBV14 and TRBJ2-6; D possibly corresponds to TRBD1 (6 bases). CDR1 and CDR2 from the germline V gene are SGHDN and FVKESK. V was clipped by 1 base and J by 0 bases, with 10 bases between them. This CDR3 region has 17 residues. The chain's CDR3 is CASSQGQVSSGANVLTF. The CDR3 nucleotides read TGTGCCAGCAGCCAAGGACAGGTGAGCTCTGGGGCCAACGTCCTGACTTTC.

This clone appeared once. The gene calls are TRBV6-1 and TRBJ1-1, with D unresolved. The CDR3 is 15 amino acids. With 4 bases removed from V and 0 bases from J, the gap between germline ends came to 12 bases. In germline, CDR1 is MNHNS, CDR2 SASEGT. The CDR3 region is CASSGAPGMNTEAFF. For the CDR3, the DNA is TGTGCCAGCAGTGGAGCCCCGGGGATGAACACTGAAGCTTTCTTT.

The chain joins TRBV19 to TRBJ1-6, with TRBD1 matching over 7 bases. V shed 5 bases, J shed 6 bases, and the junction held 4 bases outside the gene matches. Germline V lookup: CDR1 LNHDA, CDR2 SQIVND (reference sequence). The CDR3 loop spans 14 amino acids. CDR3 bases: TGTGCCAGTAGTGCGGGACAGAGTAATTCACCCCTCCACTTT. As protein: CASSAGQSNSPLHF.

V usage is TRBV19 and J usage is TRBJ1-4; D remains ambiguous. With 7 bases removed from V and 0 bases from J, the gap between germline ends came to 9 bases. The CDR3 is made up of 14 amino acids. Germline V gene lookup returns CDR1 LNHDA and CDR2 SQIVND (reference sequence). The CDR3 region has the DNA TGTGCCAGTACCAATTTAGCAACTAATGAAAAACTGTTTTTT. It specifies CASTNLATNEKLFF.

CDR3 sequence (DNA): TGTGCCAGCAGCTTTGCCTCCTATGAGTCCGGGGAGCTGTTTTTT. Its translation: CASSFASYESGELFF. The rearrangement joins TRBV7-6 to TRBJ2-2; D is unresolved. Trimming removed 3 bases at V and 6 bases at J, with 14 bases between. CDR1 is SGHVS, CDR2 FNYEAQ, per germline. The CDR3 consists of 15 residues.

In this sample, this clone turned up once. In the same sample, other DNA sequences code for this CDR3. The chain couples TRBV19 to TRBJ1-5; 8 bases line up with TRBD1. CDR3 length: 14 amino acids. Trimming cost V 3 bases and J 4 bases; bases outside gene matches: 2. The germline V gene has CDR1 LNHDA and CDR2 SQIVND (reference sequence). The CDR3 coding sequence is TGTGCCAGTAGTATTCGACAGGGGAATCAGCCCCAGCATTTT. Protein: CASSIRQGNQPQHF.

The chain has TRBV7-2 and TRBJ1-6; possibly TRBD1 for D (5 bases). CDR1 is SGHTA, CDR2 FQGNSA, per germline. CDR3 size: 13 residues. Trimming took 4 bases from V and 6 from J, leaving 7 bases between them. In DNA form, the CDR3 reads TGTGCCAGCAGCTCGGGGGGTAATTCACCCCTCCACTTT. It specifies CASSSGGNSPLHF.